This record looks at one T cell receptor beta chain sequence and its context. Its antigen is not identified. Germline loops: CDR1 WNHNN, CDR2 SYGVQD (reference sequence). The CDR3 sequence is 13 residues long. Trimming stripped 10 bases from V and 5 bases from J, with 12 bases between. This entry belongs to a study of graft-versus-host responses after intestinal transplantation. Study findings and constraints: In recipient marrow, GvH clones were found, and some appeared first in ileum or blood.

The repertoire was sequenced with immunoSEQ multiplex PCR; TCRdb's copy has only in-frame clones and lacks some. The sample consists of tens of thousands of clones, just under 95% of them appearing once. The V and J genes are TRBV10-1 and TRBJ1-6; no clear D. The clonotype comes from a human donor who received an intestinal transplant. This material consisted of unstimulated CD8+ T cells sorted from spleen or lymph node cells, taken before intestinal transplant. The CDR3 is CATIDQDNSPLHF. The DNA for the CDR3 is TGCGCCACCATCGACCAGGATAATTCACCCCTCCACTTT.